This T cell receptor (beta chain) originates from a study of cytomegalovirus exposure and HLA in healthy donors. Note on this clone: Its antigen is undetermined.

General study findings and limits: An apparent linkage of common viral pathogens to several of the most significant clusters emerged in a later analysis. When analyzed later, a missense DCLRE1C variant was found to be linked to TCR beta V- and J-gene trimming. In an earlier analysis, productive rearrangement rates for most beta V segments clustered near 90% or 30%.

With 60 Vbeta and 13 Jbeta primers, the PCR was carried out. Only in-frame clones appear in the TCRdb table, and some are missing; sequencing was by immunoSEQ multiplex PCR. The sample has around 130,000 clones; roughly 78% are singletons. CDR3 length equals 13 residues. Germline V CDR1 and CDR2: SGHAT, FQNNGV. The V and J ends lost 1 base and 6 bases respectively, with 8 bases between them. This TCR was sampled from a male donor in good health and CMV-seronegative. Sequenced material: PBMCs. The chain combines TRBV11-2 with TRBJ2-3, with D perhaps TRBD2 (5 bases). This CDR3 reads CASSLGSGDTQYF. The CDR3 nucleotides are TGTGCCAGCAGCTTAGGTTCGGGGGATACGCAGTATTTT.